The 27 T cell receptor beta chains given below trace back to one sample, sequenced in a study of cytomegalovirus exposure and HLA in healthy donors. PCR used 60 Vbeta primers and 13 Jbeta primers. Here immunoSEQ multiplex PCR was the method, and the copy in TCRdb shows in-frame clones only, minus some. The sample records over 40,000 clones, around 87% being singletons. Sequencing input: PBMCs. The receptors derive from a woman in her forties in good health and CMV-seropositive.

V and J are TRBV28 and TRBJ2-6; TRBD1 matches 7 bases. This CDR3 is 16 amino acids long. Losses at the gene ends were 6 bases for V and 0 bases for J; bases not matched to a gene: 5. Germline-derived CDR1 and CDR2 are MDHEN and SYDVKM. The CDR3 reads CASRTGASSGANVLTF. The CDR3, as DNA: TGTGCCAGCAGAACAGGGGCGAGCTCTGGGGCCAACGTCCTGACTTTC.

The chain combines TRBV28 with TRBJ1-2, with D perhaps matching TRBD1 (5 bases). The CDR3 totals 13 residues. The V gene lost 4 bases and the J gene lost 8 bases, with 14 bases spanning the gap. Germline-derived CDR1 and CDR2 are MDHEN and SYDVKM. CDR3 region: CASSSGRDRGYTF. CDR3 nucleotide sequence: TGTGCCAGCAGTTCGGGCAGGGATCGCGGCTACACCTTC.

V is TRBV19 and J is TRBJ2-7; a possible D gene is TRBD1 (6 bases). Trimming left V 3 bases short and J 4 bases short, with 19 bases between. Germline CDR1 and CDR2: LNHDA and SQIVND (reference sequence). This CDR3 is 16 amino acids long. As DNA, the CDR3 is TGTGCCAGTAGTATGTCCCACAGGGCAGGGTCTTACGAGCAGTACTTC. It translates to CASSMSHRAGSYEQYF.

The chain uses TRBV10-1 and TRBJ1-2; no firm D call. The V end lost 2 bases, the J end lost 4 bases, and 14 bases lay between the germline ends. The CDR3 consists of 15 residues. The V gene's germline CDR1 is WNHNN and CDR2 SYGVQD (reference sequence). The CDR3 loop reads CASSEGIGGFYGYTF. The CDR3 nucleotides read TGCGCCAGCAGTGAGGGTATAGGAGGCTTCTATGGCTACACCTTC.

This clone was recorded once. The CDR3 loop is CASSPANKNTEAFF. CDR3 bases: TGTGCCAGCAGTCCCGCCAACAAGAACACTGAAGCTTTCTTT. V usage is TRBV6-1 and J usage is TRBJ1-1, with D unclear. There are 14 residues in the CDR3. V lost 5 bases and J 1 base, leaving 11 bases between the germline ends. Germline assignment: CDR1 MNHNS and CDR2 SASEGT.

The CDR3 sequence: CASRPLALTYNEQFF. CDR3 nucleotide sequence: TGTGCCAGCAGACCACTAGCGCTCACCTACAATGAGCAGTTCTTC. This chain uses TRBV27 with TRBJ2-1; TRBD2 agrees at 7 bases. The CDR3 totals 15 residues. V was clipped by 6 bases and J by 2 bases; unmatched bases: 7. CDR1 and CDR2 from the germline V gene are MNHEY and SMNVEV (reference sequence).

The chain couples TRBV28 to TRBJ2-5; 8 bases map to TRBD1. CDR3 length equals 14 residues. V gave up 0 bases and J gave up 3 bases; unmatched junction bases: 0. Germline CDR1 is MDHEN and CDR2 is SYDVKM. Here the CDR3 DNA reads TGTGCCAGCAGTTTATGGACAGGGGAAGAGACCCAGTACTTC. This translates into CASSLWTGEETQYF.

Only a few counts were recorded for this clone. The J gene is TRBJ1-5, the V gene TRBV5-1; 8 nucleotides agree with TRBD1. The CDR3 totals 14 residues. Losses at the gene ends were 4 bases for V and 2 bases for J; bases not matched to a gene: 2. Germline V gives CDR1 SGHRS, CDR2 YFSETQ. The CDR3 loop is CASSETGGNQPQHF. In DNA form, the CDR3 reads TGCGCCAGCAGCGAGACAGGGGGCAATCAGCCCCAGCATTTT.

The rearrangement joins TRBV25-1 to TRBJ2-3, with a tentative D call TRBD2 (6 bases). This CDR3 spans 16 amino acids. Germline V gene data show CDR1 as MGHDK and CDR2 as SYGVNS. The V and J ends lost 7 bases and 4 bases respectively, with 21 bases between them. The CDR3 DNA sequence: TGTGCCAGCACCTGGGGATCGGAGGGGCCCCCAGATACGCAGTATTTT. This codes for CASTWGSEGPPDTQYF.

CDR3 loop: CASSAVSVVEQFF. The CDR3 DNA reads as TGTGCCAGCAGCGCCGTATCAGTGGTTGAGCAGTTCTTC. This chain links TRBV9 with TRBJ2-1; D uncertain. The CDR3 length is 13 residues. Trimming shortened V by 3 bases and J by 9 bases, and 13 bases separated the two germline ends. CDR1 and CDR2 from the germline V gene are SGDLS and YYNGEE.

The gene calls are TRBV10-2 and TRBJ1-6, with a weak D call TRBD1 (5 bases). This CDR3 comprises 16 residues. Germline CDR1 is WSHSY and CDR2 is SAAADI. The V and J ends lost 3 bases and 8 bases respectively, with 17 bases between them. CDR3 loop: CASSEDRGVIDSPLHF. CDR3 DNA: TGCGCCAGCAGTGAAGATCGGGGGGTCATCGATTCACCCCTCCACTTT.

The table lists this clone with a count of one. The gene calls are TRBV29-1 and TRBJ2-1; D gene unclear. The CDR3 extends over 11 amino acids. Germline CDR1 is SQVTM and CDR2 is ANQGSEA. The V gene lost 4 bases and the J gene lost 7 bases, with 8 bases spanning the gap. The CDR3 is CSVVSRNEQFF. CDR3 sequence (DNA): TGCAGCGTTGTCAGTCGTAATGAGCAGTTCTTC.

The chain links TRBV19 to TRBJ2-3; TRBD2 agrees at 9 bases. Per germline, CDR1 LNHDA and CDR2 SQIVND (reference sequence). The V gene end was trimmed by 3 bases and the J gene end by 4 bases; junction bases not matched to a gene: 5. This CDR3 region has 15 residues. The CDR3 DNA reads TGTGCCAGTAGTATCTTTAGCGGGAGCCCAGATACGCAGTATTTT. Amino acid sequence: CASSIFSGSPDTQYF.

This clone has just one count. This chain connects TRBV21-1 to TRBJ2-2; TRBD1 reflects the table's D call only, with no check against the DNA. TRBV21-1 is a pseudogene segment. This CDR3 contains 16 residues. CDR3 amino acids: CASSTVRQSGTGELFF. The CDR3 nucleotides are TGTGCCAGCAGCACGGTCAGACAGTCCGGAACCGGGGAGCTGTTTTTT.

The chain combines TRBV19 with TRBJ1-5, with D possibly being TRBD1 (6 bases). V lost 3 bases and J 6 bases, leaving 15 bases between the germline ends. The CDR3 loop spans 15 amino acids. Germline V CDR1 and CDR2: LNHDA, SQIVND (reference sequence). The CDR3 loop reads CASSMGGRRGQPQHF. The DNA for the CDR3 is TGTGCCAGTAGTATGGGGGGGCGGAGAGGTCAGCCCCAGCATTTT.

The chain has TRBV7-9 and TRBJ2-5; no firm D call. The CDR3 loop spans 15 amino acids. Trimming left V 5 bases short and J 2 bases short, with 15 bases between. Germline CDR1 and CDR2: SEHNR and FQNEAQ (reference sequence). The CDR3 spells CASSPLVVQQETQYF. CDR3 coding DNA: TGTGCCAGCAGCCCTCTGGTAGTACAGCAAGAGACCCAGTACTTC.

The rearrangement links TRBV7-2 to TRBJ1-1; unclear D gene. CDR1 is SGHTA and CDR2 is FQGNSA in the germline V gene. Trimming stripped 3 bases from V and 1 base from J, with 6 bases between. This CDR3 is 13 amino acids long. The CDR3 is CASSFSENTEAFF. The CDR3 coding sequence is TGTGCCAGCAGCTTCAGTGAGAACACTGAAGCTTTCTTT.

The chain recombines TRBV27 with TRBJ2-1; D perhaps matches TRBD2 (6 bases). Germline V gives CDR1 MNHEY, CDR2 SMNVEV (reference sequence). The CDR3 spans 14 residues. Trimming left V 6 bases short and J 5 bases short, with 14 bases between. The CDR3 sequence is CASSGTPPNNEQFF. DNA of the CDR3: TGTGCCAGCAGCGGGACTCCCCCCAACAATGAGCAGTTCTTC.

The chain carries TRBV6-4 and TRBJ1-1; D is possibly TRBD1 (5 bases). The CDR3 extends over 14 amino acids. With 4 bases removed from V and 4 bases from J, the gap between germline ends came to 13 bases. The germline gives CDR1 MRHNA, CDR2 SNTAGT. The CDR3 DNA follows: TGTGCCAGCAGTGCCACGGGGGAAGGCACTGAAGCTTTCTTT. This translates into CASSATGEGTEAFF.

CDR3 in DNA: TGTGCCACCCGCGGGAATAGTTTCGCAGATACGCAGTATTTT. It translates to CATRGNSFADTQYF. The chain couples TRBV7-2 to TRBJ2-3; possibly TRBD2 for D (6 bases). Germline V gives CDR1 SGHTA, CDR2 FQGNSA. V lost 10 bases, J lost 4 bases, and 18 bases lay in between. This CDR3 spans 14 amino acids.

CDR3 coding DNA: TGTGCCAGTAGTACCGGGACTAGCGGAAAGCCCTACGAGCAGTACTTC. Residues: CASSTGTSGKPYEQYF. The chain is built from TRBV19 and TRBJ2-7, with 11 bases fitting TRBD2. The length of the CDR3 is 16 residues. Trimming took 4 bases from V and 2 from J; bases not matched to a gene: 7. From germline, CDR1 is LNHDA and CDR2 SQIVND (reference sequence).

The count of this clone is one. This chain joins TRBV5-1 and TRBJ1-1, with D maybe TRBD1 (5 bases). Deletions cut 5 bases from V and 1 base from J, with 6 bases between. This CDR3 spans 12 amino acids. Germline lookup yields CDR1 SGHRS and CDR2 YFSETQ. DNA for the CDR3: TGCGCCAGCAGAACAGGGAACACTGAAGCTTTCTTT. Its protein is CASRTGNTEAFF.

The chain recombines TRBV29-1 with TRBJ2-2; 14 bases align to TRBD2. Germline loops: CDR1 SQVTM, CDR2 ANQGSEA. The junction had 8 bases not matched to a gene; V was cut back by 6 bases and J by 5 bases. The CDR3 is made up of 16 amino acids. The CDR3 spells CSVAGLAGVGTGELFF. DNA for the CDR3: TGCAGCGTGGCGGGACTAGCGGGAGTGGGGACCGGGGAGCTGTTTTTT.

A few counts support this clone. The sample carries other DNA sequences with the same CDR3. The rearrangement uses TRBV2 and TRBJ2-1, with 12 bases fitting TRBD1. This CDR3 spans 12 amino acids. V lost 8 bases to trimming and J lost 9 bases; unmatched junction nucleotides: 2. From germline, CDR1 is SNHLY and CDR2 FYNNEI. The CDR3 region has the DNA TGTGCCAGCCGGGACAGGGGGCGTGAGCAGTTCTTC. It specifies CASRDRGREQFF.

V usage is TRBV30 and J usage is TRBJ1-1; D gene ambiguous. The V gene lost 6 bases and the J gene lost 5 bases, with 16 bases spanning the gap. The CDR3 extends over 13 amino acids. CDR1 is GTSNPN, CDR2 SVGIG, per germline (reference sequence). The CDR3 loop is CACHLAGRTEAFF. CDR3 DNA: TGTGCCTGCCACCTCGCGGGGAGGACTGAAGCTTTCTTT.

This clone occurred a few times. The chain is built from TRBV25-1 and TRBJ1-1; D is perhaps TRBD1 (5 bases). The length of the CDR3 is 17 residues. V was trimmed by 0 bases and J by 3 bases, leaving 17 bases between them. Germline V gives CDR1 MGHDK, CDR2 SYGVNS. The CDR3 DNA is TGTGCCAGCAGTGAATATATCGGCGGCGGGGCCCACACTGAAGCTTTCTTT. Translated: CASSEYIGGGAHTEAFF.

This clone was detected only once. CDR3 in DNA: TGCGCCAGCAGTGCCGGGAGGCAGCAGTACTTC. Residues: CASSAGRQQYF. This chain joins TRBV5-1 and TRBJ2-7; 7 bases agree with TRBD2. CDR3 length: 11 amino acids. Germline CDR1 reads SGHRS; CDR2 reads YFSETQ. V was clipped by 5 bases and J by 8 bases; unmatched bases: 4.